These T cell receptor beta chains were read from a single sample in a study of blood T cell repertoires in COVID-19. Some clones are missing from TCRdb's copy, which holds only in-frame ones; the method was immunoSEQ multiplex PCR. The sample lists about 35,000 clones; over 75% were seen once. The material sequenced was peripheral blood. Source of these receptors: a human donor in a cohort sampled during active COVID-19. CDR3s include the opening cysteine and the closing phenylalanine or tryptophan. A D gene is named only where the DNA matches it firmly. Where a row states a size, it is once, few, many or the class of an expanded clone; other rows omit it.

-,once,TRBV14,TRBJ1-1,CASSPRGGEGTEAFF,TGTGCCAGCAGCCCCCGAGGTGGGGAGGGGACTGAAGCTTTCTTT
-,-,TRBV5-1,TRBJ1-2,CASSLGTGRGYTF,TGCGCCAGCAGCTTGGGTACGGGTAGGGGCTACACCTTC
-,-,TRBV5-1,TRBJ2-7,CASSLVGNSYEQYF,TGCGCCAGCAGCTTGGTCGGGAACTCCTACGAGCAGTACTTC
TRBD1,-,TRBV19,TRBJ1-1,CASSPRGPGGGAYTEAFF,TGTGCCAGTAGTCCCCGGGGCCCAGGGGGCGGGGCGTACACTGAAGCTTTCTTT
-,-,TRBV18,TRBJ1-4,CASSPAGTPNEKLFF,TGTGCCAGCTCACCAGCGGGGACGCCTAATGAAAAACTGTTTTTT
TRBD1,-,TRBV27,TRBJ2-7,CASSLGLGQGRYEQYF,TGTGCCAGCAGTTTAGGACTTGGACAGGGACGATACGAGCAGTACTTC
-,-,TRBV7-2,TRBJ1-1,CASSPPRGKNTEAFF,TGTGCCAGCAGCCCACCCCGGGGGAAGAACACTGAAGCTTTCTTT
-,-,TRBV5-6,TRBJ2-1,CASSLEPGNTYNEQFF,TGTGCCAGCAGCTTGGAACCAGGGAACACCTACAATGAGCAGTTCTTC
TRBD2,-,TRBV7-2,TRBJ2-3,CASSPAGGPTDTQYF,TGTGCCAGCAGCCCAGCGGGGGGGCCTACAGATACGCAGTATTTT
-,-,TRBV5-1,TRBJ2-1,CASSWEVGKGNEQFF,TGCGCCAGCAGCTGGGAAGTGGGGAAGGGGAATGAGCAGTTCTTC
TRBD1,-,TRBV7-9,TRBJ1-5,CASSHSPDRGGIQPQHF,TGTGCCAGCAGCCATTCCCCAGACAGGGGGGGTATTCAGCCCCAGCATTTT
-,-,TRBV7-9,TRBJ2-7,CASSPSGSSYEQYF,TGTGCCAGCAGCCCCAGTGGCAGTTCCTACGAGCAGTACTTC
-,-,TRBV12-3/TRBV12-4,TRBJ1-3,CASSLFQRDTIYF,TGTGCCAGCAGTTTATTCCAGAGGGACACCATATATTTT
TRBD1,once,TRBV25-1,TRBJ2-7,CASSEGGQGNYYEQYF,TGTGCCAGCAGTGAAGGCGGACAGGGTAATTACTACGAGCAGTACTTC
-,few,TRBV14,TRBJ1-2,CASSQDRTNYGYTF,TGTGCCAGCAGCCAAGATCGGACAAACTATGGCTACACCTTC
-,-,TRBV18,TRBJ2-7,CASSTDSYEQYF,TGTGCCAGCTCAACGGACAGTTACGAGCAGTACTTC
TRBD1,once,TRBV7-9,TRBJ2-7,CASLTRTGTYEQYF,TGTGCCAGCTTGACGAGGACAGGGACCTACGAGCAGTACTTC
TRBD1,-,TRBV6-6,TRBJ1-2,CASSPDRAYGYTF,TGTGCCAGCAGCCCTGACAGGGCCTATGGCTACACCTTC
-,-,TRBV6-1,TRBJ1-5,CASSEWADQPQHF,TGTGCCAGCAGTGAATGGGCCGATCAGCCCCAGCATTTT
-,-,TRBV7-8,TRBJ2-3,CASSDMRGRDTQYF,TGTGCCAGCAGCGACATGCGGGGCCGGGATACGCAGTATTTT
-,-,TRBV7-3,TRBJ2-7,CASSLSSPGTSYEQYF,TGTGCCAGCAGCTTAAGTTCCCCGGGTACCTCCTACGAGCAGTACTTC
TRBD1,once,TRBV6-9,TRBJ2-7,CASSYPTTDRANEQYF,TGTGCCAGCAGTTACCCCACAACCGACAGGGCCAACGAGCAGTACTTC
TRBD2,-,TRBV7-8,TRBJ2-4,CASSLVGSGRARDIQYF,TGTGCCAGCAGCTTAGTTGGTAGCGGGAGGGCCAGAGACATTCAGTACTTC
TRBD2,-,TRBV7-9,TRBJ2-3,CASRNLAASDTQYF,TGTGCCAGCAGAAATCTAGCGGCATCAGATACGCAGTATTTT
-,-,TRBV4-1,TRBJ2-2,CASSQEWHLVTTGELFF,TGCGCCAGCAGCCAAGAGTGGCATCTTGTAACCACCGGGGAGCTGTTTTTT
-,-,TRBV27,TRBJ1-3,CASRLGQSSGNTIYF,TGTGCCAGCAGGCTAGGACAGTCCTCTGGAAACACCATATATTTT
-,-,TRBV4-1,TRBJ2-7,CASSQVTRGGLRKQYF,TGCGCCAGCAGCCAAGTCACGCGGGGAGGCCTACGAAAGCAGTACTTC
-,-,TRBV6-5,TRBJ1-4,CASSYEGGVNEKLFF,TGTGCCAGCAGTTACGAAGGGGGGGTTAATGAAAAACTGTTTTTT
TRBD2,-,TRBV11-1,TRBJ2-7,CASSLAGLAGGNYEQYF,TGTGCCAGCAGCTTAGCGGGACTAGCGGGAGGCAACTACGAGCAGTACTTC
-,few,TRBV6-2/TRBV6-3,TRBJ1-3,CASSPRQVGNTIYF,TGTGCCAGCAGTCCCCGACAGGTCGGAAACACCATATATTTT
TRBD1,-,TRBV5-8,TRBJ2-6,CASSLGQGLRGANVLTF,TGTGCCAGCAGCTTGGGACAGGGGTTACGTGGGGCCAACGTCCTGACTTTC
-,-,TRBV19,TRBJ2-3,CASSIDLQGPSTDTQYF,TGTGCCAGTAGTATAGATCTGCAGGGGCCGAGCACAGATACGCAGTATTTT
TRBD2,-,TRBV11-2,TRBJ2-1,CASSSRDSGRYEQFF,TGTGCCAGCAGCAGCCGGGATAGCGGGAGATATGAGCAGTTCTTC
-,-,TRBV10-3,TRBJ1-4,CAISYSGEKLFF,TGTGCCATCAGTTACAGTGGTGAAAAACTGTTTTTT
TRBD2,-,TRBV11-2,TRBJ2-7,CASSLDTSGGNEQYF,TGTGCCAGCAGCTTAGATACTAGCGGGGGAAACGAGCAGTACTTC
TRBD1,-,TRBV30,TRBJ1-2,CAWSVGGQGYGYTF,TGTGCCTGGAGTGTCGGGGGACAGGGCTATGGCTACACCTTC
-,-,TRBV19,TRBJ1-1,CATGERGMNTEAFF,TGTGCCACCGGGGAACGGGGAATGAACACTGAAGCTTTCTTT
-,-,TRBV4-3,TRBJ1-2,CASSQAGMYGYTF,TGCGCCAGCAGCCAAGCAGGGATGTATGGCTACACCTTC
-,-,TRBV15,TRBJ2-7,CATSNRDYEQYF,TGTGCCACCAGCAACCGGGACTACGAGCAGTACTTC
-,-,TRBV6-6,TRBJ1-1,CASSRPGVKMNTEAFF,TGTGCCAGCAGTCGTCCGGGGGTCAAGATGAACACTGAAGCTTTCTTT
TRBD2,once,TRBV7-2,TRBJ2-1,CASSLTSGRNEQFF,TGTGCCAGCAGCTTGACTAGCGGGAGGAATGAGCAGTTCTTC
TRBD1,-,TRBV30,TRBJ2-6,CAWSPGQPGANVLTF,TGTGCCTGGAGTCCGGGACAGCCTGGGGCCAACGTCCTGACTTTC
TRBD1,-,TRBV27,TRBJ1-6,CASSSGGQARFYLHF,TGTGCCAGCAGTAGTGGGGGACAGGCCCGTTTTTACCTCCACTTT
TRBD1,-,TRBV6-2/TRBV6-3,TRBJ1-5,CASSHDRGSNQPQHF,TGTGCCAGCAGTCATGACAGGGGGAGCAATCAGCCCCAGCATTTT
-,-,TRBV11-2,TRBJ2-4,CASSTDPRSPPRNIQYF,TGTGCCAGCAGCACCGACCCGCGGTCTCCCCCGAGGAACATTCAGTACTTC
-,-,TRBV3-1/TRBV3-2,TRBJ2-7,CASSQVGSGPEQYF,TGTGCCAGCAGCCAAGTCGGGTCGGGTCCCGAGCAGTACTTC
TRBD1,-,TRBV27,TRBJ2-5,CASTPAGGMEETQYF,TGTGCCAGCACCCCAGCAGGGGGCATGGAAGAGACCCAGTACTTC
-,-,TRBV7-2,TRBJ1-6,CASSLLLLSPLHF,TGTGCCAGCAGCCTTCTTCTTTTATCACCCCTCCACTTT
TRBD1,-,TRBV5-1,TRBJ1-4,CASSQQTGGNEKLFF,TGCGCCAGCAGCCAACAGACAGGGGGTAATGAAAAACTGTTTTTT
TRBD2,-,TRBV4-1,TRBJ2-5,CASSQDTGGAETQYF,TGCGCCAGCAGCCAAGATACGGGGGGGGCTGAGACCCAGTACTTC
TRBD2,-,TRBV6-5,TRBJ2-1,CASTVLAGGEQFF,TGTGCTTCGACCGTACTAGCGGGGGGGGAGCAGTTCTTC
-,-,TRBV18,TRBJ1-3,CASSPVAGESSGNTIYF,TGTGCCAGCTCACCCGTAGCAGGGGAAAGCTCTGGAAACACCATATATTTT
TRBD1,-,TRBV29-1,TRBJ1-2,CSAGARGQGAPNYGYTF,TGCAGCGCAGGCGCCCGGGGACAGGGGGCACCTAACTATGGCTACACCTTC
-,-,TRBV6-5,TRBJ1-6,CASSYSNGRGNSPLHF,TGTGCCAGCAGTTACTCGAACGGCAGGGGAAATTCACCCCTCCACTTT
-,-,TRBV2,TRBJ2-3,CASKVGLGTDTQYF,TGTGCCAGCAAGGTGGGACTCGGCACAGATACGCAGTATTTT
-,-,TRBV4-1,TRBJ2-2,CASSQVLGGPGELFF,TGCGCCAGCAGCCAAGTCCTGGGAGGCCCCGGGGAGCTGTTTTTT
TRBD1,-,TRBV7-2,TRBJ1-1,CASSLWGRGEDTEAFF,TGTGCCAGCAGCTTATGGGGCAGGGGGGAGGACACTGAAGCTTTCTTT
-,few,TRBV6-6,TRBJ2-2,CASSPRGSGPGELFF,TGTGCCAGCAGCCCCAGGGGATCGGGCCCCGGGGAGCTGTTTTTT
-,-,TRBV11-2,TRBJ1-2,CASNPFEGRGGYTF,TGTGCCAGCAACCCCTTTGAGGGTCGCGGTGGCTACACCTTC
-,-,TRBV19,TRBJ1-1,CASNLIFRGAGVAEAFF,TGTGCCAGTAATCTAATTTTTAGGGGGGCGGGGGTTGCTGAAGCTTTCTTT